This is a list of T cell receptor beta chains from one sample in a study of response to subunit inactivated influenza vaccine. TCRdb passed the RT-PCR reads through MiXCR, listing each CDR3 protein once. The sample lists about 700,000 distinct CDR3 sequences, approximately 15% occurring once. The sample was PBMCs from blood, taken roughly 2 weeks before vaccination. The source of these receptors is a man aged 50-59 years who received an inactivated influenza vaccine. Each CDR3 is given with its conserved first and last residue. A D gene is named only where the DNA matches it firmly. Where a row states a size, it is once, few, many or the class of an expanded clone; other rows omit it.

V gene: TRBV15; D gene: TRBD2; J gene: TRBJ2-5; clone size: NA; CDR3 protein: CATSRVLAETQYF; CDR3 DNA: TGTGCCACCAGCAGAGTACTAGCGGAGACCCAGTACTTC
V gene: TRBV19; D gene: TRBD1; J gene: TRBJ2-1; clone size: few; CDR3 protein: CASSIGDREFDEQFF; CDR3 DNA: TGTGCCAGTAGTATAGGGGACAGGGAATTCGATGAGCAGTTCTTC
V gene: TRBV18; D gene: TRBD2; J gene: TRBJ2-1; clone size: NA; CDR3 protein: CASHKGEGSEFF; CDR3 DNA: TGTGCCAGCCATAAAGGGGAGGGATCCGAGTTCTTC
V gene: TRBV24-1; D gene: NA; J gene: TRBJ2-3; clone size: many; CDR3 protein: CATSGAAESTDTQYF; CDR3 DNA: TGTGCCACCAGTGGCGCGGCCGAAAGCACAGATACGCAGTATTTT
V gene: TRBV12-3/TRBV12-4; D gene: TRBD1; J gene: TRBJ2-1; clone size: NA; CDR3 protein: CASSPRQGALGRLYNEQFF; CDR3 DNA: TGTGCCAGCAGTCCACGACAGGGGGCGTTAGGTCGCCTATACAATGAGCAGTTCTTC
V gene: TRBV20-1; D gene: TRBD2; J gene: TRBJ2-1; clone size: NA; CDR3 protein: CSARDYRGGIYLNEQFF; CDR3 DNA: TGCAGTGCTAGAGATTACCGGGGGGGCATATATTTGAATGAGCAGTTCTTC
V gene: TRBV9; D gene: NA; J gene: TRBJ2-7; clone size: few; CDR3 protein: CASSVGSSDYEQYF; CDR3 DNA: TGTGCCAGCAGCGTAGGATCTAGCGACTACGAGCAGTACTTC
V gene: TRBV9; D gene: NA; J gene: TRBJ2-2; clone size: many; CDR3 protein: CASSKRGAANTGELFF; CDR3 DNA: TGTGCCAGCAGCAAAAGGGGGGCAGCGAACACCGGGGAGCTGTTTTTT
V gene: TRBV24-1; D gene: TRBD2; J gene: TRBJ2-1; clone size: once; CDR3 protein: CATIDLNSGGPTKSSYNEQFF; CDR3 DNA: TGTGCCACCATTGATTTGAATAGCGGGGGTCCGACGAAGAGCTCCTACAATGAGCAGTTCTTC
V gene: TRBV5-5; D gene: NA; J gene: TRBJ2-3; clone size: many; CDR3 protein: CASSPPPQGADTQYF; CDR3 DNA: TGTGCCAGCAGCCCACCCCCTCAGGGAGCCGATACGCAGTATTTT
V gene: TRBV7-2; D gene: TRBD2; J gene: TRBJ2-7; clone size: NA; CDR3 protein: CASSPATRLAGNEQYF; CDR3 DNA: TGTGCCAGCAGCCCTGCGACTCGCCTAGCGGGAAACGAGCAGTACTTC
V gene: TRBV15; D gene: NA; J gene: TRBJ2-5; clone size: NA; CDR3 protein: CATDSGLQETQYF; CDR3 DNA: TGTGCCACCGACAGCGGGCTCCAAGAGACCCAGTACTTC
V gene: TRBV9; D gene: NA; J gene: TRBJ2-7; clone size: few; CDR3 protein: CASSEGYSYEQYF; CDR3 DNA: TGTGCCAGCAGCGAGGGATACTCCTACGAGCAGTACTTC
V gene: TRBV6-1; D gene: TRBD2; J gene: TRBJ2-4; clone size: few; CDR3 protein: CASSPPGLAVAKNIQYF; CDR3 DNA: TGTGCCAGCAGTCCTCCGGGACTAGCTGTAGCCAAAAACATTCAGTACTTC
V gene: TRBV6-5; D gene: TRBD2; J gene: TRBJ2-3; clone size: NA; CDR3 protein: CASSYSSGGSTDTQYF; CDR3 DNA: TGTGCCAGCAGTTACTCAAGCGGGGGAAGCACAGATACGCAGTATTTT
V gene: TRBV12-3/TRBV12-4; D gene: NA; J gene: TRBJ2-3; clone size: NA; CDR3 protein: CTFCLAALIPSTDTQYF; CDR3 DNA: TGTACCTTCTGTTTAGCGGCGCTGATTCCTAGCACAGATACGCAGTATTTT
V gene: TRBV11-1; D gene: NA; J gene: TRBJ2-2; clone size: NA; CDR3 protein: CASSWQGNTGELFF; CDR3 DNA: TGTGCCAGCAGCTGGCAGGGGAACACCGGGGAGCTGTTTTTT
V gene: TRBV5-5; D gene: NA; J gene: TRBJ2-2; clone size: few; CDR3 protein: CASSLGRGPWSGTGELFF; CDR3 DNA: TGTGCCAGCAGCTTGGGTAGGGGTCCCTGGTCGGGCACCGGGGAGCTGTTTTTT
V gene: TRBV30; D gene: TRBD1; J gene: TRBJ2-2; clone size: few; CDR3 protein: CAWSTERTGVFAGELFF; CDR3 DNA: TGTGCCTGGTCGACCGAGCGGACAGGGGTGTTCGCCGGGGAGCTGTTTTTT
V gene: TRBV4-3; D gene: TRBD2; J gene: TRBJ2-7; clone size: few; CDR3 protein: CASSQDLSLAGETNYEQYF; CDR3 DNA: TGCGCCAGCAGCCAAGATCTGTCACTAGCGGGAGAGACAAACTACGAGCAGTACTTC
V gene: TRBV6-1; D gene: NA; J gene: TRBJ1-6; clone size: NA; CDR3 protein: CASSTGLNSPLHF; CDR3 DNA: TGTGCCAGCAGCACGGGCCTTAATTCACCCCTCCACTTT
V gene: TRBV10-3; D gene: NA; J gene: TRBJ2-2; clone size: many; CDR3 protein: CAIQSFGFANTGELFF; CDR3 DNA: TGTGCCATCCAGAGTTTCGGCTTCGCGAACACCGGGGAGCTGTTTTTT
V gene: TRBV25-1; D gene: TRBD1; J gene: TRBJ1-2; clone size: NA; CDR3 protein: CASSERTGYGYTF; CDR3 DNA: TGTGCCAGCAGTGAACGGACAGGCTATGGCTACACCTTC
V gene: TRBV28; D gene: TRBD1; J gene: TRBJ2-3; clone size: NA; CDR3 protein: CASRAGGIDTQYF; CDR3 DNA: TGTGCCAGCAGGGCAGGGGGAATAGATACGCAGTATTTT
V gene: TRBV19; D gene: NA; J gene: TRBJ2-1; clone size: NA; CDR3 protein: CASSIGVPEQFF; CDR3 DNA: TGTGCCAGTAGTATAGGAGTTCCTGAGCAGTTCTTC
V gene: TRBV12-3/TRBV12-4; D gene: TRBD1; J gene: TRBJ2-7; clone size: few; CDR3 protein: CASNSQGQVYEQYF; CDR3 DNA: TGTGCCAGCAACTCCCAGGGACAGGTCTACGAGCAGTACTTC